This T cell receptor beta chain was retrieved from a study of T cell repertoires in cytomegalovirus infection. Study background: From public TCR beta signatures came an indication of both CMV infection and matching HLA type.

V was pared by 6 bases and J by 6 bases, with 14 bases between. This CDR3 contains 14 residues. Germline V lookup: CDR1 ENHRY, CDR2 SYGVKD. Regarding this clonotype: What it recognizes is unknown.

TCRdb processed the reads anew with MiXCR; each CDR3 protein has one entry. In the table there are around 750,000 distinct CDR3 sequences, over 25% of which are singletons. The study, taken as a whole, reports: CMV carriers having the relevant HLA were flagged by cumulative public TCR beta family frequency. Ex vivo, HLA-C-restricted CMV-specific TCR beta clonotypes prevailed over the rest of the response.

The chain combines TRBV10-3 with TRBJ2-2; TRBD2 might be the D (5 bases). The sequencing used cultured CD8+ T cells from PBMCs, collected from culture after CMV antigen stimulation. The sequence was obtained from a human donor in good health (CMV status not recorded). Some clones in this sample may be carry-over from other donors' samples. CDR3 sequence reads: CAIRAEEMAGELFF. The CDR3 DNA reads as TGTGCCATCAGGGCGGAGGAGATGGCCGGGGAGCTGTTTTTT.